Below, one TCR beta chain is given with its context. As yet, its antigen is unknown. Sequencing targeted expressed TCRB transcripts, as all isolated RNA had been reverse transcribed. Several million reads on average were seen across naive, central memory and regulatory T cell samples. Using immunoSEQ multiplex PCR, the repertoire was profiled, and TCRdb retains in-frame clones only, with some absent. The table records a few hundred thousand clones, 24% of them present only once. This sample was included in a study of beta chain features in type 1 diabetes. Study observations and caveats: Sampled from patients, naive, central memory and Treg TCRB repertoires appeared more similar than those sampled from healthy donors. TCRB CDR3s were moderately but significantly shorter in Type 1 diabetes patients in all four CD4+ subsets.

CDR1 and CDR2 (germline): SGHDN, FVKESK. The V segment lost 2 bases and the J segment 8 bases; nucleotides outside the gene matches: 20. CDR3 length: 19 amino acids. The sequence came from a woman younger than 45 with type 1 diabetes. The chain links TRBV14 to TRBJ1-2, with 10 bases lining up with TRBD1. The source material was naive CD4+ T cells from blood. In DNA form, the CDR3 reads TGTGCCAGCAGCCAACAGAAACCGGGACAGGGGAGTCGTGGCTACGGCTACACCTTC. Protein: CASSQQKPGQGSRGYGYTF.